These T cell receptor beta chains were read from a single sample in a study of PD-1 blockade in classical Hodgkin lymphoma. Some clones are missing from TCRdb's copy, which holds only in-frame ones; the method was immunoSEQ multiplex PCR. In the table there are approximately 150,000 clones, under 85% of which are singletons. This sample comprised peripheral blood mononuclear cells (PBMCs), obtained before the second cycle of nivolumab. Receptors originate from a human donor with classical Hodgkin lymphoma. Both conserved end residues are part of each CDR3. The D gene is left open where the match is weak. Only some rows state a clone size, as once, few, many or a class for expanded clones.

j_gene	v_gene	abundance	d_gene	CDR3nt	CDR3aa
TRBJ2-5	TRBV5-5	.	.	TGTGCCAGCAGCAAGGACAGAGGAGAGACCCAGTACTTC	CASSKDRGETQYF
TRBJ1-4	TRBV7-2	.	TRBD1	TGTGCCAGCAGCGAAGACAGGGAGAGCTATGAAAAACTGTTTTTT	CASSEDRESYEKLFF
TRBJ2-2	TRBV27	.	.	TGTGCCAGCAGTTTACAGGGGAGGAACACCGGGGAGCTGTTTTTT	CASSLQGRNTGELFF
TRBJ1-2	TRBV10-3	.	.	TGTGCCATCAGGGCCGGGACGCACTATGGCTACACCTTC	CAIRAGTHYGYTF
TRBJ1-1	TRBV6-6	.	.	TGTGCCAGCAGTAGCCCGGGAGGGGGGGACACTGAAGCTTTCTTT	CASSSPGGGDTEAFF
TRBJ2-3	TRBV6-5	.	.	TGTGCCAGCAGACGCTGGACAGAAAGCACAGATACGCAGTATTTT	CASRRWTESTDTQYF
TRBJ1-5	TRBV4-2	.	.	TGTGCCAGCAGCCAGGGGACTCAGCCCCAGCATTTT	CASSQGTQPQHF
TRBJ2-2	TRBV7-3	.	.	TGTGCCAGCGGTATCGGGGCGAACACCGGGGAGCTGTTTTTT	CASGIGANTGELFF
TRBJ2-5	TRBV9	few	.	TGTGCCAGCAGCGTAGCCGGTCAAGAGACCCAGTACTTC	CASSVAGQETQYF
TRBJ1-2	TRBV6-5	.	TRBD1	TGTGCCAGCAGCCGGGATGGACAGGGCGGATATGGCTACACCTTC	CASSRDGQGGYGYTF
TRBJ2-1	TRBV7-6	once	.	TGTGCCAGCAGCTCAGGGTACAATGAGCAGTTCTTC	CASSSGYNEQFF
TRBJ1-2	TRBV7-9	.	.	TGTGCCAGCAGCGCCGGGGGCGGCGGCTACACCTTC	CASSAGGGGYTF
TRBJ1-1	TRBV30	.	TRBD1	TGTGCCTGGAGGATCCGGGGACAGGGCCGTACTGAAGCTTTCTTT	CAWRIRGQGRTEAFF
TRBJ2-3	TRBV5-1	.	.	TGCGCCAGCAGCTTGGCGGTTCGAATCTCTTATAGCACAGATACGCAGTATTTT	CASSLAVRISYSTDTQYF
TRBJ2-1	TRBV4-2	.	.	TGTGCCAGCAGCCAAGACCTGCCCACCGCGAGCTACAATGAGCAGTTCTTC	CASSQDLPTASYNEQFF
TRBJ2-5	TRBV20-1	many	TRBD1	TGCAGTGCTAGAGATCAACACAGGGGGTACTTC	CSARDQHRGYF
TRBJ1-5	TRBV19	.	TRBD1	TGTGCCAGTAGTATCCTCGACAGGGGGCGGAATCAGCCCCAGCATTTT	CASSILDRGRNQPQHF
TRBJ1-1	TRBV25-1	.	.	TGTGCCAGCAGTGAAGGGGGACGGGCTTTCTTT	CASSEGGRAFF
TRBJ1-1	TRBV6-5	.	.	TGTGCCAGCAGTTACTCTAGCATGAACACTGAAGCTTTCTTT	CASSYSSMNTEAFF
TRBJ2-7	TRBV25-1	.	TRBD2	TGTGCCAGCAGTGATGCCCTTTGGGGAGGGGAGCAGTACTTC	CASSDALWGGEQYF
TRBJ1-2	TRBV27	.	.	TGTGCCAGCAGTCCCAGGCGGGAAAGCTTCTATGGCTACACCTTC	CASSPRRESFYGYTF
TRBJ1-4	TRBV5-6	.	.	TGTGCCAGCAGCTTGGTTTGGCGTGGTAATGAAAAACTGTTTTTT	CASSLVWRGNEKLFF
TRBJ1-6	TRBV29-1	few	.	TGCAGCGTTGAAGCGGACTCCGGGGCACCCCTCCACTTT	CSVEADSGAPLHF
TRBJ1-2	TRBV2	few	.	TGTGCCAGCAGTGAAGACAGGGCTAACTATGGCTACACCTTC	CASSEDRANYGYTF
TRBJ1-2	TRBV2	once	.	TGTGCCAGCAGTGAGACGATAGGAAACTATGGCTACACCTTC	CASSETIGNYGYTF
TRBJ1-1	TRBV5-1	.	.	TGCGCCAGCAGCTTGATAGGGGGGATGAACACTGAAGCTTTCTTT	CASSLIGGMNTEAFF
TRBJ1-1	TRBV7-2	.	TRBD1	TGTGCCAGCAGCTTACTTTCGGGACAGGGTAAGGACACTGAAGCTTTCTTT	CASSLLSGQGKDTEAFF
TRBJ1-5	TRBV19	.	.	TGTGCCAGTAGTATGTGGGGGGCTTATGGTAGTCAGCCCCAGCATTTT	CASSMWGAYGSQPQHF
TRBJ2-2	TRBV9	.	TRBD2	TGTGCCAGCAGCCAGCCACTTGGACTAGCGGGAGAAGCCGGGGAGCTGTTTTTT	CASSQPLGLAGEAGELFF
TRBJ1-1	TRBV27	.	TRBD1	TGTGCCAGCAGTTTGATGACAGGGGGCACTGAAGCTTTCTTT	CASSLMTGGTEAFF
TRBJ2-3	TRBV6-5	few	.	TGTGCCAGCAGTTACTCGACTACGCAGTATTTT	CASSYSTTQYF
TRBJ1-2	TRBV5-1	few	.	TGCGCCAGCAGCTTGGCCGAGCGGGCCTATGGCTACACCTTC	CASSLAERAYGYTF
TRBJ2-2	TRBV10-3	.	TRBD2	TGTGCCATCAGTGATTCTGTCCTAGCGGGCGCGAGGACCGGGGAGCTGTTTTTT	CAISDSVLAGARTGELFF
TRBJ2-1	TRBV7-9	.	TRBD2	TGTGCCAGCAGCTTATACAGCGGGAGTGCGTACAATGAGCAGTTCTTC	CASSLYSGSAYNEQFF
TRBJ1-1	TRBV11-1	few	.	TGTGCCAGCAGCGCCGACACGAACACTGAAGCTTTCTTT	CASSADTNTEAFF
TRBJ1-1	TRBV6-1	.	.	TGTGCCAGCAGTGAAAGCACTGAAGCTTTCTTT	CASSESTEAFF
TRBJ2-5	TRBV4-1	.	.	TGCGCCAGCAGCCAAGACAGGGGTAGGGAGACCCAGTACTTC	CASSQDRGRETQYF
TRBJ2-7	TRBV27	.	.	TGTGCCAGCAGTTTATCGAAGAGCTACGAGCAGTACTTC	CASSLSKSYEQYF
TRBJ2-7	TRBV2	.	.	TGTGCCAGCAGTGAGTTTCAGATCTCCTACGAGCAGTACTTC	CASSEFQISYEQYF
TRBJ2-2	TRBV18	.	.	TGTGCCAGCTCACCACCGAACACCGGGGAGCTGTTTTTT	CASSPPNTGELFF
TRBJ2-7	TRBV6-5	.	TRBD2	TGTGCCAGCAGTTACTCGACTAGCGGGGGATACGAGCAGTACTTC	CASSYSTSGGYEQYF
TRBJ2-5	TRBV30	.	.	TGTGCCTGGGGGGCAGAGGGAGCGGAGACCCAGTACTTC	CAWGAEGAETQYF
TRBJ2-1	TRBV10-3	.	TRBD1	TGTGCCACCGAGGACAGGGGGAATGAGCAGTTCTTC	CATEDRGNEQFF
TRBJ2-7	TRBV6-6	.	.	TGTGCCAGCAGTTTGGTGGAACACTACGAGCAGTACTTC	CASSLVEHYEQYF
TRBJ1-5	TRBV5-8	.	.	TGTGCCAGCAGCTTTCGACAGTATAGCAATCAGCCCCAGCATTTT	CASSFRQYSNQPQHF
TRBJ1-2	TRBV6-5	.	.	TGTGCCAGCAGTTACGCCGTATCTGATGGCTACACCTTC	CASSYAVSDGYTF
TRBJ1-5	TRBV18	.	.	TGTGCCAGCTCACTACAGGGTGGGGATCAGCCCCAGCATTTT	CASSLQGGDQPQHF
TRBJ1-3	TRBV9	.	.	TGTGCCAGCAGCGTAGTTGGCTCTGGAAACACCATATATTTT	CASSVVGSGNTIYF
TRBJ2-7	TRBV5-1	.	.	TGCGCCAGCAGCGGGACAATCCCCTACGAGCAGTACTTC	CASSGTIPYEQYF
TRBJ1-5	TRBV12-5	.	.	TGTGCTAGTGGGGCCGGCAATCAGCCCCAGCATTTT	CASGAGNQPQHF
TRBJ2-5	TRBV6-5	.	.	TGTGCCAGCAGATATCACACGGTCCAAGAGACCCAGTACTTC	CASRYHTVQETQYF
TRBJ2-7	TRBV6-1	.	.	TGTGCCAGCAGATTCTTCGCGTACGGGCAGTACTTC	CASRFFAYGQYF
TRBJ1-5	TRBV6-1	once	.	TGTGCCAGCAGCGCCCAAGACAGGATGGATCAGCCCCAGCATTTT	CASSAQDRMDQPQHF